The 30 T cell receptor beta chains below were found in one sample sequenced in a study of blood T cell repertoires in COVID-19. Profiling relied on immunoSEQ multiplex PCR, and the TCRdb table lists in-frame clones only, not all of them. The sample lists 150,000 to 200,000 clones, 70% to 90% occurring once. Sequencing used peripheral blood. The receptors originated from a man between 18 and 29 years old who had recovered from COVID-19.

The chain uses TRBV6-5 and TRBJ1-1; 8 nucleotides match TRBD1. The CDR3 has 14 amino acids. Germline values: CDR1 MNHEY, CDR2 SVGAGI. V dropped 7 bases and J dropped 1; count of bases not matched to a gene: 5. The CDR3 bases are TGTGCCAGCACCCTAGGACAGGGGAACACTGAAGCTTTCTTT. Translating gives CASTLGQGNTEAFF.

The chain is built from TRBV11-2 and TRBJ2-3, with 13 bases matching TRBD2. Germline-derived CDR1 and CDR2 are SGHAT and FQNNGV. The J segment lost 6 bases and the V segment lost 5 bases, leaving 8 bases of the junction unmatched. This CDR3 comprises 16 residues. CDR3 nucleotides: TGTGCCAGCAGCACTCCCGGGACTAGCGGGGCGGATACGCAGTATTTT. This codes for CASSTPGTSGADTQYF.

V usage is TRBV6-5 and J usage is TRBJ1-2; D unclear. CDR3 length: 12 residues. V was clipped by 6 bases and J by 5 bases, with 10 bases between them. The V gene's germline CDR1 is MNHEY and CDR2 SVGAGI. CDR3 DNA sequence: TGTGCCAGCAGGGAGACGGGGTATGGCTACACCTTC. Amino acids: CASRETGYGYTF.

This rearrangement joins TRBV19 to TRBJ1-5; no definite D call. There are 14 residues in the CDR3. V lost 1 base, J lost 1 base, and 5 bases lay in between. In germline, CDR1 is LNHDA, CDR2 SQIVND (reference sequence). The CDR3, as DNA: TGTGCCAGTAGTATAGTGGGCAGCAATCAGCCCCAGCATTTT. Translated: CASSIVGSNQPQHF.

For the CDR3, the DNA is TGTGCCAGTAGTGCTCCGGGACATCCAAGCTCCTACGAGCAGTACTTC. Its translation is CASSAPGHPSSYEQYF. The gene calls are TRBV19 and TRBJ2-7; D is possibly TRBD1 (6 bases). CDR3 length: 16 amino acids. Germline CDR1 is LNHDA and CDR2 is SQIVND (reference sequence). V was shortened by 5 bases and J by 0 bases, with 17 bases between the two germline ends.

The V gene is TRBV2, the J gene TRBJ2-1, with 14 bases that match TRBD2. V lost 6 bases and J lost 6; bases outside the gene matches: 7. The CDR3 consists of 16 residues. Germline V gene sequence: CDR1 SNHLY, CDR2 FYNNEI. CDR3 in DNA: TGTGCCAGCAGAGGGACTAGCGGGAGAACTCGCAATGAGCAGTTCTTC. Translated, it gives CASRGTSGRTRNEQFF.

As to this clone: Additional DNA sequences in this sample encode the identical CDR3. The chain's CDR3 is CASSPAYEQYF. The CDR3, as DNA: TGTGCCAGCAGTCCAGCCTACGAGCAGTACTTC. This chain joins TRBV6-2 or TRBV6-3 and TRBJ2-7; D is undetermined. The length of the CDR3 is 11 residues. V was clipped by 5 bases and J by 2 bases, with 4 bases between them. The germline V gene has CDR1 MNHEY and CDR2 SVGEGT.

The gene calls are TRBV9 and TRBJ2-2, with TRBD2 matching 11 bases. CDR1 is SGDLS and CDR2 is YYNGEE in the germline V gene. V lost 2 bases to trimming and J lost 5 bases; unmatched junction nucleotides: 5. There are 16 residues in the CDR3. The chain's CDR3 is CASSVTSGSSTGELFF. As DNA, the CDR3 is TGTGCCAGCAGCGTCACTAGCGGGAGTTCAACCGGGGAGCTGTTTTTT.

The chain links TRBV11-2 to TRBJ1-2; a weak D match, TRBD1 (6 bases). The germline V gene has CDR1 SGHAT and CDR2 FQNNGV. The CDR3 spans 14 residues. The ends were cut back, 5 bases at V and 4 bases at J, with 14 bases in the middle. For the CDR3, the DNA is TGTGCCAGCAGCCTAACCAGGGGTTTCTATGGCTACACCTTC. It yields the protein CASSLTRGFYGYTF.

The rearrangement uses TRBV7-6 and TRBJ1-3; D unresolved. The CDR3 contains 17 residues. Trimming took 5 bases from V and 0 from J, leaving 17 bases between them. Germline V gene data show CDR1 as SGHVS and CDR2 as FNYEAQ. This CDR3 is CASSRRAARGSGNTIYF. The CDR3 coding sequence is TGTGCCAGCAGCCGGAGGGCAGCGAGAGGCTCTGGAAACACCATATATTTT.

V gene TRBV19 combines with J gene TRBJ2-3; no reliable D call. With 4 bases removed from V and 6 bases from J, the gap between germline ends came to 5 bases. The CDR3 has 11 amino acids. Germline-derived CDR1 and CDR2 are LNHDA and SQIVND (reference sequence). The CDR3 DNA reads as TGTGCCAGTAGTACGGTGGATACGCAGTATTTT. Translated: CASSTVDTQYF. Using reference TRBV19 and TRBJ2-3 for the parts outside the CDR3, the full variable domain is DGGITQSPKYLFRKEGQNVTLSCEQNLNHDAMYWYRQDPGQGLRLIYYSQIVNDFQKGDIAEGYSVSREKKESFPLTVTSAQKNPTAFYLCASSTVDTQYFGPGTRLTVL.

The gene calls are TRBV9 and TRBJ1-1; 9 bases agree with TRBD1. This CDR3 is built from 14 residues. V shed 3 bases and J 5 bases; nucleotides not matched to a gene: 5. CDR1 is SGDLS and CDR2 is YYNGEE in the germline V gene. CDR3 in amino acids: CASSAGTGRTEAFF. For the CDR3, the DNA is TGTGCCAGCAGCGCGGGGACAGGGCGGACTGAAGCTTTCTTT.

This chain uses TRBV5-4 with TRBJ2-1, with a possible D match to TRBD2 (6 bases). Trimming cost V 0 bases and J 7 bases, with 11 bases left between them. CDR1 and CDR2 from the germline V gene are SGHNT and YYREEE (reference sequence). This CDR3 contains 14 residues. The CDR3 spells CASSLELGRNEQFF. CDR3 nucleotide sequence: TGTGCCAGCAGCTTGGAGCTCGGGAGAAATGAGCAGTTCTTC.

This rearrangement joins TRBV20-1 to TRBJ1-6; maybe TRBD1 (5 bases). CDR3 size: 17 residues. V lost 3 bases to trimming and J lost 0 bases, with 15 bases between them. CDR1 is DFQATT, CDR2 SNEGSKA, per germline (reference sequence). The CDR3 loop reads CSASQQGLSSYNSPLHF. The DNA for the CDR3 is TGCAGTGCTAGTCAGCAGGGCCTTAGCTCCTATAATTCACCCCTCCACTTT.

V is TRBV7-9 and J is TRBJ2-6, with TRBD1 matching over 9 bases. Germline CDR1 is SEHNR and CDR2 is FQNEAQ (reference sequence). V dropped 7 bases and J dropped 4; count of bases not matched to a gene: 14. The CDR3 loop spans 18 amino acids. The CDR3 DNA sequence: TGTGCCAGCAACCCACCCCGGGACAGGGTAGGGGGGGCCAACGTCCTGACTTTC. Translated, it gives CASNPPRDRVGGANVLTF.

The chain couples TRBV9 to TRBJ2-6, with D possibly being TRBD1 (5 bases). Trimming left V 4 bases short and J 1 base short, with 12 bases between. Germline V gives CDR1 SGDLS, CDR2 YYNGEE. This CDR3 contains 16 residues. The CDR3 coding sequence is TGTGCCAGCAGCCCGAGAAGGGGTTCTGGGGCCAACGTCCTGACTTTC. Translation: CASSPRRGSGANVLTF.

The chain carries TRBV24-1 and TRBJ2-5, with D possibly matching TRBD1 (7 bases). Germline V gene lookup returns CDR1 KGHDR and CDR2 SFDVKD. V lost 9 bases and J lost 2, with 18 bases in between. There are 15 residues in the CDR3. The CDR3 protein is CATRRGTALQETQYF. The CDR3 region has the DNA TGTGCCACCCGACGGGGGACAGCCCTTCAAGAGACCCAGTACTTC.

This clone was found once. The chain has TRBV10-3 and TRBJ2-1, with TRBD2 matching 7 bases. This CDR3 has 15 amino acids. Trimming cost V 2 bases and J 10 bases; bases outside gene matches: 11. The germline V gene encodes CDR1 ENHRY and CDR2 SYGVKD. CDR3 nucleotide sequence: TGTGCCATCAGTGAGGATCTAGGCGGGAGTAAAGAGCAGTTCTTC. Its protein product is CAISEDLGGSKEQFF.

The chain employs TRBV5-4 and TRBJ1-6; D is uncertain. The CDR3 sequence is 16 residues long. Germline CDR1 reads SGHNT; CDR2 reads YYREEE (reference sequence). V was trimmed by 4 bases and J by 5 bases, leaving 16 bases between them. The CDR3 DNA reads TGTGCCAGCAGCCTCCCGGCGGGTGGCAATAATTCACCCCTCCACTTT. Protein product: CASSLPAGGNNSPLHF.

This clone was detected only once. The chain has TRBV11-3 and TRBJ2-7, with 7 bases lining up with TRBD1. V shed 5 bases and J 1 base; nucleotides not matched to a gene: 8. This CDR3 is built from 15 residues. CDR1 is SGHNT, CDR2 YENEEA, per germline. The CDR3 reads CASSLGGSSSYEQYF. The CDR3 bases are TGTGCCAGCAGCCTAGGGGGCAGCTCTTCCTACGAGCAGTACTTC.

CDR3 protein: CASSLVDWAHVNTGELFF. The CDR3, as DNA: TGTGCCAGCAGCTTAGTGGACTGGGCTCATGTGAACACCGGGGAGCTGTTTTTT. The chain couples TRBV7-2 to TRBJ2-2, with D possibly TRBD2 on 5 matching bases. CDR1 SGHTA and CDR2 FQGNSA come from the germline V gene. Trimming removed 1 base at V and 1 base at J, with 16 bases between. The CDR3 contains 18 residues.

This chain uses TRBV4-3 with TRBJ2-1; TRBD2 matches 11 bases. Germline trimming cut 4 bases from V and 4 bases from J; bases unmatched to any gene: 15. The CDR3 covers 19 residues. Germline V lookup: CDR1 LGHNA, CDR2 YSLEER. The CDR3 loop is CASSLLLGLAGTGYNEQFF. CDR3 DNA sequence: TGCGCCAGCAGCCTCCTCCTTGGACTAGCGGGCACGGGGTACAATGAGCAGTTCTTC.

The CDR3 sequence: CASALSRENEKLFF. DNA for the CDR3: TGTGCCAGCGCCCTCTCTCGGGAGAATGAAAAACTGTTTTTT. The chain couples TRBV11-2 to TRBJ1-4; D is undetermined. Trimming removed 8 bases from V and 5 bases from J, with 15 bases in between. The CDR3 has 14 amino acids. Germline CDR1 SGHAT, CDR2 FQNNGV.

This clone was found once. The chain's CDR3 is CASSLGGHLYQETQYF. The CDR3 region has the DNA TGTGCCAGCAGCTTAGGAGGTCACCTGTACCAAGAGACCCAGTACTTC. The rearrangement links TRBV11-2 to TRBJ2-5; D remains unclear. CDR3 length equals 16 residues. V dropped 1 base and J dropped 0 bases, with 12 bases sitting between them. The V gene's germline CDR1 is SGHAT and CDR2 FQNNGV.

V usage is TRBV27 and J usage is TRBJ1-5; D is ambiguous. The length of the CDR3 is 15 residues. The V end was cut by 6 bases, the J end by 5 bases, with 17 bases between. Germline V gene lookup returns CDR1 MNHEY and CDR2 SMNVEV (reference sequence). The CDR3 nucleotides are TGTGCCAGCAGAAAAATTTCGGCGGGCCATCAGCCCCAGCATTTT. This translates into CASRKISAGHQPQHF.

The chain couples TRBV20-1 to TRBJ1-2, with a possible D match to TRBD1 (5 bases). The germline V and J ends were trimmed by 6 bases and 4 bases, with 15 bases remaining between them. This CDR3 has 13 amino acids. The germline V gene has CDR1 DFQATT and CDR2 SNEGSKA (reference sequence). As DNA, the CDR3 is TGCAGTGCCAGTACGGGGGGGAGCTATGGCTACACCTTC. Its translation is CSASTGGSYGYTF.

This clone was picked up one time. V is TRBV24-1 and J is TRBJ2-1; TRBD2 aligns across 7 bases. V trimming: 0 bases; J trimming: 3 bases; junction bases outside the gene matches: 22. This CDR3 spans 22 amino acids. Germline CDR1 reads KGHDR; CDR2 reads SFDVKD. This CDR3 is CATSDLLKTSLSLFKNYNEQFF. CDR3 coding DNA: TGTGCCACCAGTGATTTGCTAAAGACTAGCCTCTCGCTGTTTAAGAACTACAATGAGCAGTTCTTC.

V gene TRBV5-1 combines with J gene TRBJ2-1, with 7 bases identical to TRBD2. This CDR3 contains 16 residues. The V and J ends lost 3 bases and 3 bases, in that order; junction bases with no gene match: 9. Looked up from germline, CDR1 is SGHRS and CDR2 is YFSETQ. CDR3 in amino acids: CASSSRREGLYNEQFF. The CDR3 DNA follows: TGCGCCAGCAGCTCCCGTAGGGAGGGCCTCTACAATGAGCAGTTCTTC.

The rearrangement links TRBV2 to TRBJ1-2, with 9 bases aligning to TRBD1. This CDR3 is built from 15 residues. Germline lookup yields CDR1 SNHLY and CDR2 FYNNEI. The V segment lost 6 bases and the J segment 3 bases; nucleotides outside the gene matches: 8. Here the CDR3 DNA reads TGTGCCAGCAGACCACAGGGGGCGTCTGACTATGGCTACACCTTC. Its protein is CASRPQGASDYGYTF.

The J gene is TRBJ1-1, the V gene TRBV7-9, with 9 nucleotides matching TRBD1. J gave up 3 bases and V 5 bases, and 13 bases lay outside the gene matches. Germline CDR1 SEHNR, CDR2 FQNEAQ (reference sequence). This CDR3 is built from 17 residues. Here the CDR3 DNA reads TGTGCCAGCAGCCCGCGGACAGGGGAAGAGGCGTACACTGAAGCTTTCTTT. Its protein product is CASSPRTGEEAYTEAFF.